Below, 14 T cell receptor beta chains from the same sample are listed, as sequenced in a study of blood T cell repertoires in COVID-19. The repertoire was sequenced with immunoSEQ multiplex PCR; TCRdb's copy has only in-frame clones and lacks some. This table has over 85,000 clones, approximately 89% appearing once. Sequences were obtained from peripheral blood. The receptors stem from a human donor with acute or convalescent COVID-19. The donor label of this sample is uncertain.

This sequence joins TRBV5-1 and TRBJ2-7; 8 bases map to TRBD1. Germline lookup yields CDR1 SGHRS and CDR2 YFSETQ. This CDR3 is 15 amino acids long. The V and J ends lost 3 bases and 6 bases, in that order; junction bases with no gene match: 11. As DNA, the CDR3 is TGCGCCAGCAGCTCATCGGGACAGGCCCCCCGCGAGCAGTACTTC. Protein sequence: CASSSSGQAPREQYF.

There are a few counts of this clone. The chain's CDR3 is CASSQRTGELKGYTF. In DNA, the CDR3 is TGTGCCAGCAGTCAAAGGACAGGGGAATTAAAGGGCTACACCTTC. This sequence joins TRBV5-4 and TRBJ1-2, with 9 bases aligning to TRBD1. The CDR3 spans 15 residues. V trimming: 5 bases; J trimming: 8 bases; junction bases outside the gene matches: 13. CDR1 and CDR2 (germline): SGHNT, YYREEE (reference sequence).

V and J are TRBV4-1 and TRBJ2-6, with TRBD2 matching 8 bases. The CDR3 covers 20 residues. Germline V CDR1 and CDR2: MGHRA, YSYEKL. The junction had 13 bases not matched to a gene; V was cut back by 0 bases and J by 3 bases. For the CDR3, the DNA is TGCGCCAGCAGCCAAGATCGGGGTAGCGGGGTCGGGGTTGGGGCCAACGTCCTGACTTTC. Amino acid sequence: CASSQDRGSGVGVGANVLTF.

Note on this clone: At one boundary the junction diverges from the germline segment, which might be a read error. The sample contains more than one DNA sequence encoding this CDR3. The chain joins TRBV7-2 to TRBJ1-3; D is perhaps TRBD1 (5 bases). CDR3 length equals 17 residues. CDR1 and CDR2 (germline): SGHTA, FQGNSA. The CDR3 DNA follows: TGTGCCAGCAGCTTAGGCAGGGACCGACTAGGCGGAAATACCATATATTTT. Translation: CASSLGRDRLGGNTIYF.

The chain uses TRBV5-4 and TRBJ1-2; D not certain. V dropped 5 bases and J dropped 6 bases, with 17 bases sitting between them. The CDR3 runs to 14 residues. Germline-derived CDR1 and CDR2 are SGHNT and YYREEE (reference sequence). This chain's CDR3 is CASRLGSLIDGYTF. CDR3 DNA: TGTGCCAGCAGGCTCGGGTCGCTTATAGATGGCTACACCTTC.

CDR3 nucleotides: TGTGCCAGCAGAACACCTGACAGGGTCACTGAAGCTTTCTTT. Amino acid sequence: CASRTPDRVTEAFF. The J gene is TRBJ1-1, the V gene TRBV27; 7 nucleotides match TRBD1. The CDR3 runs 14 residues. With V trimmed by 6 bases and J by 4 bases, 8 bases remained unmatched. Germline loops: CDR1 MNHEY, CDR2 SMNVEV (reference sequence).

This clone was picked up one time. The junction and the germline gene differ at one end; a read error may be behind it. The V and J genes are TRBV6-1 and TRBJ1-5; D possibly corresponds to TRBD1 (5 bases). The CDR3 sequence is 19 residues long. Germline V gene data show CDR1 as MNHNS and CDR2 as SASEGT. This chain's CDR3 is CASSEGWTPNRIGNQPQHF. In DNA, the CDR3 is TGTGCCAGCAGCGAAGGGTGGACACCCAATCGTATAGGCAATCAGCCCCAGCATTTT.

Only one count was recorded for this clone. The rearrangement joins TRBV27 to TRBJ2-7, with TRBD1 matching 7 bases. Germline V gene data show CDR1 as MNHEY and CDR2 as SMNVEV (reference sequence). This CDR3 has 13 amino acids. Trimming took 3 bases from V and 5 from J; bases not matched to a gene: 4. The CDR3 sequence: CASSFRGGDEQYF. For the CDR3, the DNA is TGTGCCAGCAGTTTCCGAGGGGGCGACGAGCAGTACTTC.

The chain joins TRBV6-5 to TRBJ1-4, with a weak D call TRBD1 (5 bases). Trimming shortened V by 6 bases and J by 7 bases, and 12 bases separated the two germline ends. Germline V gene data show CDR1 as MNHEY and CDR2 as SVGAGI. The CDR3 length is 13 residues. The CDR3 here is CASSAWGGEKLFF. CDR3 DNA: TGTGCCAGCAGCGCCTGGGGGGGTGAAAAACTGTTTTTT.

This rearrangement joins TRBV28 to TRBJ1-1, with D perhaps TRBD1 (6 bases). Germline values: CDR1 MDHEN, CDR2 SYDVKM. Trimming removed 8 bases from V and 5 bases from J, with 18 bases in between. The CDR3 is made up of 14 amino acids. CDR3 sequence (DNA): TGTGCCAGCCACACCGCAGGGGTTTGGACTGAAGCTTTCTTT. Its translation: CASHTAGVWTEAFF.

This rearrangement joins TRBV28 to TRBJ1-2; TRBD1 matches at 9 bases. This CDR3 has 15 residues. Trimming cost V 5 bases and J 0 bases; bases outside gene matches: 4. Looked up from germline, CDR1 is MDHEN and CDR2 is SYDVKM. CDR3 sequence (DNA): TGTGCCAGCAGTACAGGGGGCTTAGCTAACTATGGCTACACCTTC. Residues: CASSTGGLANYGYTF.

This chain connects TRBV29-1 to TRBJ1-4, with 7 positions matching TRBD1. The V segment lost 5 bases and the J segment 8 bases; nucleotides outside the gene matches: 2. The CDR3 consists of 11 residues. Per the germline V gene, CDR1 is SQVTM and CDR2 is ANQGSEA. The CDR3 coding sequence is TGCAGCGTTTCACAGGGGGAAAAACTGTTTTTT. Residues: CSVSQGEKLFF.

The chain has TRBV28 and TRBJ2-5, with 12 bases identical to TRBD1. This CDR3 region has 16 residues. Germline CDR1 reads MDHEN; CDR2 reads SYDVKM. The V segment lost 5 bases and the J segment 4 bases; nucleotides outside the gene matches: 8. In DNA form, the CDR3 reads TGTGCCAGCAGTATTCCGGGACAGGGGGCGGGAGAGACCCAGTACTTC. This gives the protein CASSIPGQGAGETQYF.

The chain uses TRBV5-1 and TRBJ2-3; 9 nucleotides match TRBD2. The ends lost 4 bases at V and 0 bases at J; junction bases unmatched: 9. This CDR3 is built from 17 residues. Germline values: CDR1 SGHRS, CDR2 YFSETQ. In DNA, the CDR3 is TGCGCCAGCAGCCGGGCGGGGGGGCCTCTGAGCACAGATACGCAGTATTTT. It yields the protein CASSRAGGPLSTDTQYF.